The T cell receptor (beta chain) under discussion was sequenced for a study of long-term antiretroviral therapy in people with HIV. Study-level points and caveats: Viral resistance, ART adherence and therapy changes all lacked available data.

Samples were assayed with immunoSEQ v3.0 at survey level. Data came from immunoSEQ multiplex PCR; TCRdb stores just in-frame clones and leaves some out. The sample includes tens of thousands of clones, about four fifths of them seen just once. With respect to this clone: Its antigen is unidentified.

Germline CDR1 and CDR2: MNHNS and SASEGT. The CDR3 has 13 residues. J was trimmed by 8 bases and V by 8 bases; bases with no gene match: 8. The material was unsorted PBMCs, obtained 0.4 years after starting antiretroviral therapy. This TCR was sampled from a man aged 50 to 59 with HIV. V gene TRBV6-1 combines with J gene TRBJ1-2, with 10 bases matching TRBD1. The CDR3 here is CASGTGERGGYTF. CDR3 coding DNA: TGTGCCAGCGGGACAGGGGAGAGGGGCGGCTACACCTTC.